This TCR beta chain stems from a study of blood T cell repertoires in COVID-19. Across the whole study: Sites across the United States, Italy and Spain contributed samples from acute and convalescent COVID-19. T cells, B-cell-depleted T cells, or PBMCs provided the cDNA or gDNA that served as material.

This clone has a handful of counts. V was pared by 5 bases and J by 7 bases, with 18 bases between. This CDR3 spans 15 amino acids. Germline CDR1 and CDR2: MDHEN and SYDVKM. This table comes from immunoSEQ multiplex PCR, and its TCRdb copy is limited to in-frame clones, with some not included. The sample carries roughly 160,000 clones, 86% recorded once. Sequenced: peripheral blood. The chain has TRBV28 and TRBJ1-3; D uncertain. The origin of this receptor is a man younger than 35 with acute or convalescent COVID-19. This chain's CDR3 is CASSPPVSLENTIYF. As DNA, the CDR3 is TGTGCCAGCAGTCCCCCGGTGTCTCTGGAGAACACCATATATTTT.